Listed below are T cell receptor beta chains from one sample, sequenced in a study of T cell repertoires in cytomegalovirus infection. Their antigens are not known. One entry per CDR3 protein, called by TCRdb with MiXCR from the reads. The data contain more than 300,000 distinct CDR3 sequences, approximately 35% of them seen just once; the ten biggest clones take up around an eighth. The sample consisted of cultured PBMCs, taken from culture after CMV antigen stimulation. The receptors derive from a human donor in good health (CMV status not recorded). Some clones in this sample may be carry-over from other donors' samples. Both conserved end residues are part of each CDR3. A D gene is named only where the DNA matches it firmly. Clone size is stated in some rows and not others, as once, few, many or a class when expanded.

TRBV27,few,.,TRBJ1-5,CASSPRKVAYSNQPQHF,TGTGCCAGCAGTCCACGAAAGGTTGCGTATAGCAATCAGCCCCAGCATTTT
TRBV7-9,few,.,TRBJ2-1,CASYQGEGANEQFF,TGTGCCAGCTACCAAGGGGAAGGGGCCAATGAGCAGTTCTTC
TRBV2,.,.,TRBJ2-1,CASSGLGTNRWNEQFF,TGTGCCAGCAGTGGACTCGGAACCAACCGCTGGAATGAGCAGTTCTTC
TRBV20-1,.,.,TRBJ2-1,CSAWGLARYNEQFF,TGCAGTGCTTGGGGGCTAGCCCGCTACAATGAGCAGTTCTTC
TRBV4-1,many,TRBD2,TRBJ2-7,CASSHPGLDRYEQYF,TGCGCCAGCAGCCATCCGGGACTAGATCGCTACGAGCAGTACTTC
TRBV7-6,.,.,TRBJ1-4,CASSSTTGLPHEKLFF,TGTGCCAGCAGCTCTACGACAGGCCTTCCTCATGAAAAACTGTTTTTT
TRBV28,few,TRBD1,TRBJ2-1,CASTAWTGGSYNEQFF,TGTGCCAGCACCGCGTGGACAGGGGGCTCCTACAATGAGCAGTTCTTC
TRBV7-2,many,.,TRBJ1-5,CASSRQTSQPQHF,TGTGCCAGCAGCCGGCAGACCAGTCAGCCCCAGCATTTT
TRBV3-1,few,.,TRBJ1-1,CASSQDRPNTEAFF,TGTGCCAGCAGCCAAGATCGTCCGAACACTGAAGCTTTCTTT
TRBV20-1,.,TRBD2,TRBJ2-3,CSARSQGLAESSTDTQYF,TGCAGTGCTAGATCCCAGGGACTAGCGGAATCTAGCACAGATACGCAGTATTTT
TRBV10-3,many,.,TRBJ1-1,CAISESRLGSTEAFF,TGTGCCATCAGTGAGTCGAGGCTGGGTAGCACTGAAGCTTTCTTT
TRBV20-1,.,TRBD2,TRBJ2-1,CSAIVTSGSNEQFF,TGCAGTGCTATTGTGACTAGCGGGAGCAATGAGCAGTTCTTC
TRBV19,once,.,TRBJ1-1,CASSRPQGRAGTEAFF,TGTGCCAGTAGTCGACCCCAGGGGCGCGCGGGGACTGAAGCTTTCTTT
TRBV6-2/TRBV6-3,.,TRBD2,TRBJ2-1,CASSYSKQLAFLEQFF,TGTGCCAGCAGTTACTCGAAGCAACTAGCGTTCTTGGAGCAGTTCTTC
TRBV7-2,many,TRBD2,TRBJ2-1,CASSTRGLAGRSSYNEQFF,TGTGCCAGCAGCACCAGAGGACTAGCGGGCAGAAGCTCCTACAATGAGCAGTTCTTC
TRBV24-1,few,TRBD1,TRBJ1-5,CATSDAGTGGNQPQHF,TGTGCCACCAGTGATGCCGGGACAGGAGGCAATCAGCCCCAGCATTTT
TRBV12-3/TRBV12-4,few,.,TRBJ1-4,CASSLEGAGDEKLFF,TGTGCCAGCAGTCTAGAAGGGGCCGGGGATGAAAAACTGTTTTTT
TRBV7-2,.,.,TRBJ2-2,CASSLRSRGWAGELFF,TGTGCCAGCAGCTTACGGAGTCGGGGATGGGCCGGGGAGCTGTTTTTT
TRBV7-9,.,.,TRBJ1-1,CASSLSYGTEAFF,TGTGCCAGCAGCTTATCCTACGGGACTGAAGCTTTCTTT
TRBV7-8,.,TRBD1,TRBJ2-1,CASSTRRDRLYNEQFF,TGTGCCAGCAGCACCCGGCGGGACAGGCTTTACAATGAGCAGTTCTTC
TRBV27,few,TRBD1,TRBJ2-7,CASSFSGGAFYEQYF,TGTGCCAGCAGTTTTTCAGGGGGCGCTTTCTACGAGCAGTACTTC
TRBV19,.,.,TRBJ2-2,CASRGVPNTGELFF,TGTGCCAGTAGAGGGGTGCCGAACACCGGGGAGCTGTTTTTT
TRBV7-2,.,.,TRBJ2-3,CASTLLRTDTQYF,TGTGCCAGCACCCTACTCCGGACAGATACGCAGTATTTT
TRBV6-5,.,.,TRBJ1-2,CASSYSRGYGYTF,TGTGCCAGCAGTTACTCGAGGGGCTATGGCTACACCTTC
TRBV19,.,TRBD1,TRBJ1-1,CASSTPGQTPAEAFF,TGTGCCAGTAGTACCCCGGGACAGACTCCCGCCGAAGCTTTCTTT
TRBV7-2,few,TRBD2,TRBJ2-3,CASSSKGLAGPLTDTQYF,TGTGCCAGCAGCTCTAAAGGACTAGCGGGACCACTCACAGATACGCAGTATTTT